These 5 T cell receptor beta chains came from one sample sequenced in a study of blood T cells in healthy people across ages. With a J-beta primer mix and a sample-barcoded 5' primer, a second PCR ran about 6 to 11 cycles. MiXCR was run by TCRdb on the 5' RACE reads, yielding one entry per CDR3 protein. The sample comprises hundreds of thousands of distinct CDR3 sequences, 40% to 50% of which are singletons, and 25% to 30% rests with the top ten. The sequenced sample consisted of blood. The receptors here all came from a man older than 75 in good health.

V is TRBV20-1 and J is TRBJ1-5; no reliable D call. This CDR3 has 17 amino acids. Looked up from germline, CDR1 is DFQATT and CDR2 is SNEGSKA (reference sequence). The V and J ends lost 3 bases and 2 bases respectively, with 20 bases between them. CDR3 DNA sequence: TGCAGTGCTAGGGACCCCTGGGAGGGCCAAGGCAATCAGCCCCAGCATTTT. It codes for CSARDPWEGQGNQPQHF.

The chain recombines TRBV20-1 with TRBJ2-6, with D unresolved. Trimming shortened V by 4 bases and J by 4 bases, and 17 bases separated the two germline ends. Germline CDR1 DFQATT, CDR2 SNEGSKA (reference sequence). This CDR3 comprises 16 residues. DNA of the CDR3: TGCAGTGCTACGGACCGACGGATCGCCGGGGCCAACGTCCTGACTTTC. Protein sequence: CSATDRRIAGANVLTF.

The chain is built from TRBV20-1 and TRBJ2-7; 12 positions match TRBD2. Trimming took 6 bases from V and 5 from J; bases not matched to a gene: 8. The germline gives CDR1 DFQATT, CDR2 SNEGSKA (reference sequence). The CDR3 runs to 14 residues. DNA of the CDR3: TGCAGTGCCCCGACTAGCGGGAGAGGTAACGAGCAGTACTTC. Translated: CSAPTSGRGNEQYF.

This clonotype was counted ten times or more. The chain employs TRBV7-8 and TRBJ2-7; D might be TRBD1 (5 bases). Germline V lookup: CDR1 SGHVS, CDR2 FQNEAQ. V lost 3 bases and J lost 3, with 12 bases in between. The CDR3 covers 14 residues. The CDR3 sequence: CASSFNQGSYEQYF. In nucleotides, the CDR3 is TGTGCCAGCAGCTTTAACCAGGGAAGCTACGAGCAGTACTTC.

V usage is TRBV30 and J usage is TRBJ2-1; D gene unclear. Between the trimmed V and J ends, which lost 3 bases and 2 bases, there was a span of 14 bases. The CDR3 extends over 15 amino acids. The germline gives CDR1 GTSNPN, CDR2 SVGIG (reference sequence). The CDR3 DNA reads TGTGCCTGGAGGACGGGCCGACTTACCTACAATGAGCAGTTCTTC. Protein: CAWRTGRLTYNEQFF.